This T cell receptor beta chain was sequenced in a study of T-cell reconstitution after alpha-beta-depleted transplantation in children (TCRdb year 2016). The study in broad terms: The study quantitatively tracked T-cell immune reconstitution after TCRalphabeta/CD19-depleted allogeneic hematopoietic cell transplantation in children using TCR repertoire profiling.

Libraries were made using PCR. This sample was sequenced with an Illumina HiSeq 2500. TCR library preparation used molecular barcoding, with unique molecular identifiers applied to normalize quantification of the TCRbeta repertoire. Clones were called with MiXCR by TCRdb after fastp trimmed the public reads at Q25, and only in-frame beta chains were retained. Duplicate CDR3 protein sequences are folded into a single record with the most common DNA and genes. Recorded for this sample are hundreds of thousands of distinct CDR3 sequences; around a sixth of them occurred a single time. The ten largest clones represent 40% to 50% of the sample. From the germline V gene, CDR1 is KGHSH and CDR2 is LQKENI. The cysteine opens and the phenylalanine closes a CDR3 of 13 amino acids. Here the CDR3 DNA is all that survives: 39 bases in frame from base 1. Relative to germline, V is 4 bases shorter and J is 10 bases shorter, with 11 bases between their ends.

This specimen's treatment or condition label, interpreted: allogeneic hematopoietic cell transplantation with graft depleted of TCRalphabeta T cells and CD19 B cells. The children who served as transplant recipients had been given grafts of TCRalphabeta/CD19-depleted allogeneic hematopoietic cells. Beyond this particular receptor, the publication reports: About two months after transplant, the apparently early recovery of alphabetaT-cell counts reportedly depended on just several hundred clones that had expanded rapidly and came from non-depleted graft cells. In some patients, the high TCRbeta diversity seen at day 60 was put down to recipient T cells and intrathymic progenitors that had survived conditioning. Hyperexpanded clone frequencies declined over subsequent months; after one year, T-cell counts and TCRbeta diversity were mostly attributed to newly produced T cells.

This clonotype was counted between two and nine times. Its antigen is still unknown. Base qualities were left out, and no much larger clone turns up one base away. The sequence links TRBV18 to TRBJ1-6; the best D guess is TRBD1, with 6 bases matching. This receptor was identified in a male patient between 2 and 10 years old who had a stem cell transplant for acute lymphoblastic leukemia, so the T cells may come from the graft donor. Material: PBMCs, mostly from graft donor cells, obtained 360 days after TCRalphabeta/CD19-depleted stem cell transplant. The nucleotide sequence reads TGTGCCAGCTCACTATCTGGGGGCTCACCCCTCCACTTT. Translated, it reads CASSLSGGSPLHF.